This T cell receptor beta chain was obtained from a study of beta chain features in type 1 diabetes. The isolated RNA, all of it, was reverse transcribed, so expressed TCRB transcripts were what got sequenced. Average reads for naive, central memory and regulatory T cell samples were about 3.57 million. Some clones are missing from TCRdb's copy, which holds only in-frame ones; the method was immunoSEQ multiplex PCR. Here the sample spans 500,000 to 700,000 clones, 15% to 18% being singletons. Germline CDR1 is SGHTA and CDR2 is FQGNSA. This CDR3 comprises 15 residues. The J segment lost 3 bases and the V segment lost 3 bases, leaving 5 bases of the junction unmatched.

The chain recombines TRBV7-2 with TRBJ2-1; 7 nucleotides line up with TRBD1. The sequence was collected from a man between 18 and 29 years old in good health. The sequencing input was naive CD4+ T cells from blood. The CDR3 bases are TGTGCCAGCAGCTTCACAGGGGAGTTCTACAATGAGCAGTTCTTC. Translated, it gives CASSFTGEFYNEQFF.